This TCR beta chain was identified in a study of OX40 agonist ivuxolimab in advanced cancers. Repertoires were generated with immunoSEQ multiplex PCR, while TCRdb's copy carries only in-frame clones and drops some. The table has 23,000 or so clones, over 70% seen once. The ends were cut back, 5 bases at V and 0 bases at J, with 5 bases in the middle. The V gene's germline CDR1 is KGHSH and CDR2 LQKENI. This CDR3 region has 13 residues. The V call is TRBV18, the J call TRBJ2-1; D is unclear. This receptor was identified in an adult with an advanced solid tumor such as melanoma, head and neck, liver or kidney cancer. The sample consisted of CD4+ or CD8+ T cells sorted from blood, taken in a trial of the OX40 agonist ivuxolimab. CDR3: CASSSSSYNEQFF. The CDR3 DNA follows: TGTGCCAGCTCATCGAGCTCCTACAATGAGCAGTTCTTC.